Below are 7 T cell receptor beta chains sequenced from a single sample in a study of OX40 agonist ivuxolimab in advanced cancers. The repertoire was sequenced with immunoSEQ multiplex PCR; TCRdb's copy has only in-frame clones and lacks some. The sample records roughly 67,000 clones, approximately 87% being singletons. The input for sequencing was CD4+ or CD8+ T cells sorted from blood, taken in a trial of the OX40 agonist ivuxolimab. The receptors derive from an adult with an advanced solid tumor such as melanoma, head and neck, liver or kidney cancer.

The V call is TRBV7-6, the J call TRBJ2-3; 10 positions agree with TRBD2. The CDR3 is 14 amino acids. The germline V gene has CDR1 SGHVS and CDR2 FNYEAQ. The junction had 6 bases not matched to a gene; V was cut back by 7 bases and J by 5 bases. Here the CDR3 reads CASTQAGGRDTQYF. DNA for the CDR3: TGTGCCAGCACCCAAGCGGGGGGGCGAGATACGCAGTATTTT. The whole variable domain, filled in from reference TRBV7-6 and TRBJ2-3, reads GAGVSQSPRYKVTKRGQDVALRCDPISGHVSLYWYRQALGQGPEFLTYFNYEAQQDKSGLPNDRFSAERPEGSISTLTIQRTEQRDSAMYRCASTQAGGRDTQYFGPGTRLTVL.

The chain couples TRBV5-4 to TRBJ1-4, with D perhaps TRBD1 (5 bases). Germline lookup yields CDR1 SGHNT and CDR2 YYREEE (reference sequence). This CDR3 comprises 15 residues. V was pared by 0 bases and J by 0 bases, with 6 bases between. This chain's CDR3 is CASSLGRATNEKLFF. CDR3 nucleotide sequence: TGTGCCAGCAGCTTGGGCAGGGCAACTAATGAAAAACTGTTTTTT.

The chain carries TRBV18 and TRBJ2-1; D possibly corresponds to TRBD1 (5 bases). V lost 9 bases to trimming and J lost 1 base, with 10 bases between them. The length of the CDR3 is 13 residues. Germline V gene data show CDR1 as KGHSH and CDR2 as LQKENI. The CDR3 region has the DNA TGTGCCAGTTCGGACATATCCTACAATGAGCAGTTCTTC. Translated, it gives CASSDISYNEQFF.

This clone was counted only a few times. V gene TRBV19 combines with J gene TRBJ1-4, with a tentative D call TRBD1 (5 bases). From germline, CDR1 is LNHDA and CDR2 SQIVND (reference sequence). The CDR3 contains 16 residues. Trimming left V 3 bases short and J 7 bases short, with 18 bases between. The CDR3 sequence is CASSISRGGRAEKLFF. CDR3 DNA sequence: TGTGCCAGTAGTATTTCTCGTGGGGGACGGGCTGAAAAACTGTTTTTT.

The chain employs TRBV30 and TRBJ1-2; 7 positions agree with TRBD1. The germline V gene encodes CDR1 GTSNPN and CDR2 SVGIG (reference sequence). Trimming took 4 bases from V and 7 from J; bases not matched to a gene: 3. The CDR3 runs 11 residues. In nucleotides, the CDR3 is TGTGCCTGGACCAGGGGGGGTGGCTACACCTTC. As protein: CAWTRGGGYTF.

The chain links TRBV4-1 to TRBJ2-2; 7 bases are a match to TRBD2. Germline V lookup: CDR1 MGHRA, CDR2 YSYEKL. The length of the CDR3 is 18 residues. With 3 bases clipped from V and 4 bases from J, the junction kept 14 bases outside the gene matches. CDR3 protein: CASSQDPRGLPGTGELFF. In DNA, the CDR3 is TGCGCCAGCAGCCAGGACCCCCGGGGACTACCCGGCACCGGGGAGCTGTTTTTT.

This clone was detected once. The chain links TRBV30 to TRBJ2-3; D is perhaps TRBD1 (5 bases). Germline CDR1 GTSNPN, CDR2 SVGIG (reference sequence). V was pared by 1 base and J by 0 bases, with 5 bases between. This CDR3 is 13 amino acids long. The CDR3 bases are TGTGCCTGGAGTGACAGGAGCACAGATACGCAGTATTTT. This sequence encodes CAWSDRSTDTQYF.